This entry lists 30 T cell receptor beta chains sequenced from one sample in a study of response to subunit inactivated influenza vaccine. MiXCR, run by TCRdb on the RT-PCR reads, gives a single entry per CDR3 protein. The table includes roughly 650,000 distinct CDR3 sequences, approximately 15% detected once. The source material was PBMCs from blood, sampled around two weeks before vaccination. The receptors stem from a man aged 45 to 65 who received an inactivated influenza vaccine.

CDR3 protein: CASSLGGAGSGYTF. DNA of the CDR3: TGTGCCAGCAGCTTAGGCGGGGCAGGGTCCGGCTACACCTTC. J is TRBJ1-2 and V is TRBV7-2; TRBD1 might be the D (5 bases). Trimming cost V 1 base and J 8 bases, with 14 bases left between them. Per the germline V gene, CDR1 is SGHTA and CDR2 is FQGNSA. This CDR3 spans 14 amino acids.

This clonotype has just a few counts. The J gene is TRBJ1-1, the V gene TRBV12-3 or TRBV12-4, with TRBD1 as a possible D gene (6 bases). CDR3 length equals 15 residues. Trimming removed 3 bases from V and 7 bases from J, with 18 bases in between. The CDR3 is CASSFGYAGVSEAFF. In nucleotides, the CDR3 is TGTGCCAGCAGTTTTGGGTATGCAGGGGTGAGTGAAGCTTTCTTT.

This clonotype was recorded at least ten times. V and J are TRBV11-1 and TRBJ1-3, with 8 positions matching TRBD1. Trimming at V came to 4 bases and at J to 0 bases, leaving 14 bases not matched to a gene. CDR1 and CDR2 from the germline V gene are SGHAT and FQDESV (reference sequence). The CDR3 extends over 19 amino acids. The CDR3 nucleotides are TGTGCCAGCAGCTACCTTACCGGGACAGGCAGAAGCTCTGGAAACACCATATATTTT. It encodes CASSYLTGTGRSSGNTIYF.

V is TRBV7-2 and J is TRBJ2-3; 7 nucleotides align to TRBD1. The germline CDR1 and CDR2 sequences are SGHTA and FQGNSA. This CDR3 is built from 14 residues. Germline trimming cut 5 bases from V and 0 bases from J; bases unmatched to any gene: 2. The CDR3 DNA sequence: TGTGCCAGCAGCAAGACAGGGAGCACAGATACGCAGTATTTT. Translated: CASSKTGSTDTQYF.

The chain couples TRBV20-1 to TRBJ2-1; 7 nucleotides match TRBD2. Germline V gives CDR1 DFQATT, CDR2 SNEGSKA (reference sequence). V gave up 3 bases and J gave up 3 bases; unmatched junction bases: 8. The CDR3 covers 15 residues. This chain's CDR3 is CSARGGASNYNEQFF. In nucleotides, the CDR3 is TGCAGTGCTAGGGGAGGGGCTAGTAACTACAATGAGCAGTTCTTC.

The J gene is TRBJ1-5, the V gene TRBV20-1; 12 bases agree with TRBD1. CDR1 is DFQATT and CDR2 is SNEGSKA in the germline V gene (reference sequence). With V trimmed by 6 bases and J by 9 bases, 15 bases remained unmatched. The CDR3 sequence is 16 residues long. In nucleotides, the CDR3 is TGCAGTGCCCCGACGGGACAGGGGGCTTTATGGAGGCCCCAGCATTTT. It yields the protein CSAPTGQGALWRPQHF.

This clonotype was detected many times. This chain links TRBV25-1 with TRBJ1-2; TRBD1 might be the D (5 bases). CDR1 is MGHDK, CDR2 SYGVNS, per germline. The CDR3 has 15 amino acids. V was trimmed by 2 bases and J by 3 bases, leaving 13 bases between them. The CDR3 here is CASSERLGGDYGYTF. CDR3 DNA sequence: TGTGCCAGCAGTGAACGCCTAGGAGGGGACTATGGCTACACCTTC.

A few counts support this clonotype. The chain uses TRBV4-3 and TRBJ2-5, with D perhaps TRBD2 (5 bases). Trimming stripped 0 bases from V and 3 bases from J, with 17 bases between. CDR3 length equals 17 residues. Germline assignment: CDR1 LGHNA and CDR2 YSLEER. CDR3: CASSQDVAGGNEETQYF. As DNA, the CDR3 is TGCGCCAGCAGCCAAGACGTAGCCGGAGGTAACGAAGAGACCCAGTACTTC.

This clonotype was seen more than once but under ten times. The chain recombines TRBV6-1 with TRBJ2-2, with 7 nucleotides matching TRBD1. Germline assignment: CDR1 MNHNS and CDR2 SASEGT. The CDR3 consists of 15 residues. The V and J ends lost 6 bases and 6 bases, in that order; junction bases with no gene match: 10. CDR3 residues: CASRRTNQGAGELFF. In nucleotides, the CDR3 is TGTGCCAGCAGACGAACGAACCAGGGGGCCGGGGAGCTGTTTTTT.

This clonotype was detected only a few times. The chain joins TRBV15 to TRBJ1-4; unclear D gene. The CDR3 is made up of 15 amino acids. The V end lost 3 bases, the J end lost 4 bases, and 12 bases lay between the germline ends. The V gene's germline CDR1 is LNHNV and CDR2 YYDKDF (reference sequence). In DNA form, the CDR3 reads TGTGCCACCAGCAGCGTTAGCAATCGTAATGAAAAACTGTTTTTT. Encoded protein: CATSSVSNRNEKLFF.

This clonotype was seen ten or more times. V usage is TRBV7-2 and J usage is TRBJ2-3; 11 nucleotides agree with TRBD2. Per the germline V gene, CDR1 is SGHTA and CDR2 is FQGNSA. Unmatched junction bases numbered 5, after V lost 4 bases and J lost 8 bases. CDR3 size: 14 residues. The CDR3 bases are TGTGCCAGCAGCTCGGAAACTAGCGGGGGTACGCAGTATTTT. Amino acids: CASSSETSGGTQYF.

This clonotype has more than one count but fewer than ten. The chain couples TRBV2 to TRBJ2-7, with D unclear. This CDR3 is 13 amino acids long. V dropped 8 bases and J dropped 4 bases, with 15 bases sitting between them. The germline V gene encodes CDR1 SNHLY and CDR2 FYNNEI. This CDR3 reads CASRVDRQYEQYF. The CDR3, as DNA: TGTGCCAGCCGGGTCGACCGGCAGTACGAGCAGTACTTC.

This clonotype has a single count. An end of the junction does not agree with germline; a read error may underlie this. The chain is built from TRBV15 and TRBJ2-1; 11 bases map to TRBD2. The CDR3 length is 15 residues. Germline loops: CDR1 LNHNV, CDR2 YYDKDF (reference sequence). CDR3 protein: CVTSRELAGDGEQFF. CDR3 coding DNA: TGTGTCACCAGCAGAGAACTAGCGGGAGATGGTGAGCAGTTCTTC.

There are a few counts of this clonotype. The V gene is TRBV5-1, the J gene TRBJ1-4, with D possibly matching TRBD1 (6 bases). There are 14 residues in the CDR3. Germline V CDR1 and CDR2: SGHRS, YFSETQ. Between the trimmed V and J ends, which lost 2 bases and 8 bases, there was a span of 13 bases. The CDR3 protein is CASSFGAGAEKLFF. CDR3 coding DNA: TGCGCCAGCAGCTTCGGAGCAGGGGCGGAAAAACTGTTTTTT.

The rearrangement links TRBV20-1 to TRBJ2-2; 8 positions agree with TRBD2. The germline gives CDR1 DFQATT, CDR2 SNEGSKA (reference sequence). Losses at the gene ends were 0 bases for V and 6 bases for J; bases not matched to a gene: 3. The CDR3 loop spans 14 amino acids. The CDR3 region is CSARESGGPGELFF. CDR3 sequence (DNA): TGCAGTGCTAGAGAGAGCGGGGGTCCCGGGGAGCTGTTTTTT.

V is TRBV5-1 and J is TRBJ2-7; TRBD1 matches 9 bases. The CDR3 extends over 14 amino acids. The germline V gene has CDR1 SGHRS and CDR2 YFSETQ. Trimming removed 2 bases from V and 5 bases from J; junction bases left unmatched: 5. Here the CDR3 DNA reads TGCGCCAGCAGCTTCGGGACAGGGTTACACGAGCAGTACTTC. The encoded protein is CASSFGTGLHEQYF.

This clonotype turned up a few times. The chain uses TRBV11-3 and TRBJ2-1; D might be TRBD2 (5 bases). This CDR3 contains 14 residues. Trimming shortened V by 5 bases and J by 5 bases, and 13 bases separated the two germline ends. In germline, CDR1 is SGHNT, CDR2 YENEEA. As DNA, the CDR3 is TGTGCCAGCAGCCCCGGGCCCGGGGACAATGAGCAGTTCTTC. Amino acid sequence: CASSPGPGDNEQFF.

V and J are TRBV14 and TRBJ1-5; 9 bases align to TRBD1. Germline-derived CDR1 and CDR2 are SGHDN and FVKESK. This CDR3 region has 14 residues. V lost 4 bases and J lost 4; bases outside the gene matches: 2. CDR3 nucleotide sequence: TGTGCCAGCAGCCGCGGACAGGGGAATCAGCCCCAGCATTTT. Translation: CASSRGQGNQPQHF.

A few counts support this clonotype. This chain uses TRBV20-1 with TRBJ2-7; D not resolved. Between the trimmed V and J ends, which lost 0 bases and 9 bases, there was a span of 15 bases. CDR1 and CDR2 (germline): DFQATT, SNEGSKA (reference sequence). The CDR3 runs to 13 residues. DNA of the CDR3: TGCAGTGCTAGAGACCCCCTGTTGTCCGGGCAGTACTTC. It translates to CSARDPLLSGQYF.

This clonotype has ten or more counts. V gene TRBV15 combines with J gene TRBJ2-2; 9 bases fit TRBD1. The CDR3 length is 17 residues. The V gene end was trimmed by 3 bases and the J gene end by 7 bases; junction bases not matched to a gene: 12. CDR1 LNHNV and CDR2 YYDKDF come from the germline V gene (reference sequence). The CDR3 sequence is CATSSYTGGYVDGELFF. CDR3 in DNA: TGTGCCACCAGCAGTTACACAGGGGGCTACGTAGACGGGGAGCTGTTTTTT.

In this sample, this clonotype turned up a few times. The CDR3 nucleotides read TGTGCCAGCAGTGAATGGACGACCTACGAGCAGTACTTC. Amino acids: CASSEWTTYEQYF. The chain is built from TRBV6-1 and TRBJ2-7; D is unresolved. Germline-derived CDR1 and CDR2 are MNHNS and SASEGT. There are 13 residues in the CDR3. V was clipped by 2 bases and J by 2 bases, with 7 bases between them.

This clonotype was seen a handful of times. The chain links TRBV27 to TRBJ2-2, with 13 nucleotides matching TRBD2. CDR1 and CDR2 (germline): MNHEY, SMNVEV (reference sequence). V lost 5 bases and J lost 4; bases outside the gene matches: 13. This CDR3 comprises 19 residues. Written as DNA, the CDR3 is TGTGCCAGCAGTCCCGGACTAGCGGGGGACCGCGTTGCCACCGGGGAGCTGTTTTTT. It translates to CASSPGLAGDRVATGELFF.

This clonotype turned up a few times. The CDR3 here is CASSTGQTNTEAFF. CDR3 coding DNA: TGTGCCAGCAGTACTGGACAGACGAACACTGAAGCTTTCTTT. V gene TRBV2 combines with J gene TRBJ1-1, with D possibly TRBD1 on 6 matching bases. The CDR3 extends over 14 amino acids. Germline lookup yields CDR1 SNHLY and CDR2 FYNNEI. Between the trimmed V and J ends, which lost 5 bases and 1 base, there was a span of 11 bases.

There are many counts of this clonotype. The chain uses TRBV20-1 and TRBJ2-2; D may match TRBD1 or TRBD2 (5 bases each). Germline V gene data show CDR1 as DFQATT and CDR2 as SNEGSKA (reference sequence). The CDR3 covers 13 residues. V lost 6 bases and J lost 6, with 14 bases in between. CDR3 sequence (DNA): TGCAGTGCCCGCTCGTGGGACGCCGGGGAGCTGTTTTTT. This encodes CSARSWDAGELFF.

This clonotype came up a few times. This sequence joins TRBV6-2 or TRBV6-3 and TRBJ2-4, with D perhaps matching TRBD1 (6 bases). The CDR3 length is 15 residues. Per germline, CDR1 MNHEY and CDR2 SVGEGT. Trimming took 6 bases from V and 1 from J, leaving 13 bases between them. The CDR3 here is CASSRTAMAKNIQYF. CDR3 in DNA: TGTGCCAGCAGCCGGACAGCAATGGCCAAAAACATTCAGTACTTC.

The J gene is TRBJ2-7, the V gene TRBV28; D uncertain. The CDR3 sequence is 11 residues long. V lost 7 bases and J lost 6, with 10 bases in between. The V gene's germline CDR1 is MDHEN and CDR2 SYDVKM. CDR3 amino acids: CASTLSFEQYF. The CDR3 region has the DNA TGTGCCAGCACCCTAAGCTTCGAGCAGTACTTC. The whole variable domain, filled in from reference TRBV28 and TRBJ2-7, reads DVKVTQSSRYLVKRTGEKVFLECVQDMDHENMFWYRQDPGLGLRLIYFSYDVKMKEKGDIPEGYSVSREKKERFSLILESASTNQTSMYLCASTLSFEQYFGPGTRLTVT.

This clonotype was found a few times. J is TRBJ2-7 and V is TRBV9; D is perhaps TRBD1 (6 bases). V was cut by 0 bases and J by 2 bases, with 21 bases left in between. Per the germline V gene, CDR1 is SGDLS and CDR2 is YYNGEE. The length of the CDR3 is 18 residues. The CDR3 region has the DNA TGTGCCAGCAGCGTAGGGGGATGGGGGCAACGTACCGCCTACGAGCAGTACTTC. Its translation is CASSVGGWGQRTAYEQYF.

The V call is TRBV3-1, the J call TRBJ2-5; D gene uncertain. The germline gives CDR1 LGHDT, CDR2 YNNKEL (reference sequence). The V end was cut by 4 bases, the J end by 2 bases, with 11 bases between. The CDR3 loop spans 14 amino acids. CDR3 nucleotides: TGTGCCAGCAGCCGATTTGATCATCAAGAGACCCAGTACTTC. Translated: CASSRFDHQETQYF.

The rearrangement uses TRBV5-1 and TRBJ2-3, with TRBD1 matching over 9 bases. The CDR3 loop spans 15 amino acids. J was trimmed by 6 bases and V by 2 bases; bases with no gene match: 7. Germline-derived CDR1 and CDR2 are SGHRS and YFSETQ. The CDR3 DNA follows: TGCGCCAGCAGCTTACAGGGGGCTGGCGCGGATACGCAGTATTTT. Amino acid sequence: CASSLQGAGADTQYF.

In its sample, this clonotype was seen a few times. In DNA, the CDR3 is TGTGCCAGCAGCCAAGTCTTCCAGGGGCGCGATGAGCAGTTCTTC. As protein: CASSQVFQGRDEQFF. This chain joins TRBV4-2 and TRBJ2-1, with D maybe TRBD1 (6 bases). V was pared by 1 base and J by 8 bases, with 15 bases between. The germline CDR1 and CDR2 sequences are LGHNA and YNFKEQ. This CDR3 contains 15 residues.